A single T cell receptor (beta chain) is shown here with its context. Antigen unknown. Germline assignment: CDR1 GTSNPN and CDR2 SVGIG (reference sequence). J gave up 1 base and V 3 bases, and 5 bases lay outside the gene matches. There are 16 residues in the CDR3. TCRdb keeps only in-frame clones here, not all; method: immunoSEQ multiplex PCR. The profile shows about 20,000 clones, roughly nine tenths of them singletons. The data belong to a study of lymphopenia after photon versus proton radiotherapy. Study-level points and caveats: Post-nadir TCR diversity decline inversely tracked overall survival among those who died. After lymphocyte nadir, photon-treated repertoires showed oligoclonal expansion, especially CD8+ Temra. Proton therapy kept repertoires fairly stable, unlike photons, which gained effector/memory cells.

This receptor was identified in a man between 65 and 80 years old with pancreatic cancer. The specimen was peripheral blood, collected from a patient treated with proton-based radiotherapy. V and J are TRBV30 and TRBJ2-6; 8 bases map to TRBD1. The CDR3 DNA is TGTGCCTGGAGCAGGGGGCGCGTTTCTGGGGCCAACGTCCTGACTTTC. Protein: CAWSRGRVSGANVLTF. The full variable domain, its missing parts supplied by reference TRBV30 and TRBJ2-6, is SQTIHQWPATLVQPVGSPLSLECTVEGTSNPNLYWYRQAAGRGLQLLFYSVGIGQISSEVPQNLSASRPQDRQFILSSKKLLLSDSGFYLCAWSRGRVSGANVLTFGAGSRLTVL.